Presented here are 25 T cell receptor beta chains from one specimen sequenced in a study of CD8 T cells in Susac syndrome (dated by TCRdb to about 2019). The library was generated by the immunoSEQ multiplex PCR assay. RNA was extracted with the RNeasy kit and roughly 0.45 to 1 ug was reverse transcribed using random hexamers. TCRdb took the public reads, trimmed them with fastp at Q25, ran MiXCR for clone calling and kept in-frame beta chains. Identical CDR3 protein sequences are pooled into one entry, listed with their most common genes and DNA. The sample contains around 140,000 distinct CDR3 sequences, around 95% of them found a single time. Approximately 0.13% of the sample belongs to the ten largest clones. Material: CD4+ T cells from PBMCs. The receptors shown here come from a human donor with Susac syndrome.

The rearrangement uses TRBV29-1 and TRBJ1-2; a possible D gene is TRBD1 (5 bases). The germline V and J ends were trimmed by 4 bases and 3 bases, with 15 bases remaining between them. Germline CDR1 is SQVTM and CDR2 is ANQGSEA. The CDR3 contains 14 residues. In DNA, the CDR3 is TGCAGCGTTGGACCGGCCAGGGACCACTATGGCTACACCTTC. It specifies CSVGPARDHYGYTF.

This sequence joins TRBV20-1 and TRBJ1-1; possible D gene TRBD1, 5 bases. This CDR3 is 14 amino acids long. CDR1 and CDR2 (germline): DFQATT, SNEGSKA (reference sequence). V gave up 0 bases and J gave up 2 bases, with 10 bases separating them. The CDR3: CSARDFRGNTEAFF. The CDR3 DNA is TGCAGTGCTAGAGACTTTAGGGGAAACACTGAAGCTTTCTTT.

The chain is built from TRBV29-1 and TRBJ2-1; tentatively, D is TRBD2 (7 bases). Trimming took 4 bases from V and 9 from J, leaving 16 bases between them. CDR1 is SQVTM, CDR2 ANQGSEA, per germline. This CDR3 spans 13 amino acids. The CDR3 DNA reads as TGCAGCGTTGTTCGTGGGGGGGCATTTGAGCAGTTCTTC. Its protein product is CSVVRGGAFEQFF.

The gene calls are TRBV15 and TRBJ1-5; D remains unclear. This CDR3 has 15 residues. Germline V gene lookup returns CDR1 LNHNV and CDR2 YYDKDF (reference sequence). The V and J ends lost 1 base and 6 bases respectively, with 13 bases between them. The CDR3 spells CATSRGYGLVQPQHF. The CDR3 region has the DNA TGTGCCACCAGCAGAGGGTACGGGTTGGTTCAGCCCCAGCATTTT.

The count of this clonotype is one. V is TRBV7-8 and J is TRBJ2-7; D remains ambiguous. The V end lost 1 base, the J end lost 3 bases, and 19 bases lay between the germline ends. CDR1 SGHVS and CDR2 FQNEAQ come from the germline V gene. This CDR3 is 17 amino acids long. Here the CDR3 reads CASSLGIPTFINYEQYF. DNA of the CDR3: TGTGCCAGCAGCTTAGGGATTCCGACTTTCATCAACTACGAGCAGTACTTC.

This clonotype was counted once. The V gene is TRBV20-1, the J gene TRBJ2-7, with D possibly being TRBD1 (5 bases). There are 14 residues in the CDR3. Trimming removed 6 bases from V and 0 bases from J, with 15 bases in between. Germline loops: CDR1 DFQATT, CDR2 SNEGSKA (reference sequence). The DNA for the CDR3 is TGCAGTGCCCCCGGCAGGGCCCGCTCCTACGAGCAGTACTTC. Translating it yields CSAPGRARSYEQYF.

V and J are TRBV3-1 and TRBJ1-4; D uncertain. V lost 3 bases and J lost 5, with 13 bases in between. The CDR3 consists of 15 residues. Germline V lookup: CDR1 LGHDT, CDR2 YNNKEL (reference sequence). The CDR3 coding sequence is TGTGCCAGCAGCCATAAGACCGATACCAATGAAAAACTGTTTTTT. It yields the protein CASSHKTDTNEKLFF.

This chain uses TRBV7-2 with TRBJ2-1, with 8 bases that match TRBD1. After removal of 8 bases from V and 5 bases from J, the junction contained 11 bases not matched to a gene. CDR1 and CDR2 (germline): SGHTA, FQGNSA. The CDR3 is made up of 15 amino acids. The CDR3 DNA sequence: TGTGCCAGCGGCCTGTCGACAGGGGCCAACAATGAGCAGTTCTTC. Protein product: CASGLSTGANNEQFF.

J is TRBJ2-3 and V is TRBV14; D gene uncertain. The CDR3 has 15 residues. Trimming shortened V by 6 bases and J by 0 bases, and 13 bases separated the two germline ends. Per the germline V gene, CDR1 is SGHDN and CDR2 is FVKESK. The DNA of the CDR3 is TGTGCCAGCAGAGGCCAAATCTCTAGCACAGATACGCAGTATTTT. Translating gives CASRGQISSTDTQYF.

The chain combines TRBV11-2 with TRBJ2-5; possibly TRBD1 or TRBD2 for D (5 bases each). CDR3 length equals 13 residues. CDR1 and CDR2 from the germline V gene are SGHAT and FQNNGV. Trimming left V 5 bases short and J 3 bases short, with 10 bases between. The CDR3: CASSPGPKETQYF. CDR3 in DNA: TGTGCCAGCAGCCCGGGGCCCAAAGAGACCCAGTACTTC.

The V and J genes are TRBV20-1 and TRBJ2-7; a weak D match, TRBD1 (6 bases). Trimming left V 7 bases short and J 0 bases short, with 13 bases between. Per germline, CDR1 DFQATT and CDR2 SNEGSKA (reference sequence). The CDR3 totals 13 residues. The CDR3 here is CSVIGGSSYEQYF. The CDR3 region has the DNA TGCAGTGTTATAGGGGGAAGCTCCTACGAGCAGTACTTC.

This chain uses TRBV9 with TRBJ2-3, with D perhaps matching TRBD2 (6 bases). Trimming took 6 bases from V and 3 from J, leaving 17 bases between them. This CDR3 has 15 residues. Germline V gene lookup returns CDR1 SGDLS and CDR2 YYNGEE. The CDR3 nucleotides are TGTGCCAGCACCTCCGGTGCGGGGACTACAGATACGCAGTATTTT. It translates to CASTSGAGTTDTQYF.

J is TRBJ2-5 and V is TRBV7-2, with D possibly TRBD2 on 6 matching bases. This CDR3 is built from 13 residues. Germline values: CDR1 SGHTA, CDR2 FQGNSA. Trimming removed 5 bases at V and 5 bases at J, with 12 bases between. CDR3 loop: CASSVRRGETQYF. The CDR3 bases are TGTGCCAGCAGCGTCCGCCGGGGGGAGACCCAGTACTTC.

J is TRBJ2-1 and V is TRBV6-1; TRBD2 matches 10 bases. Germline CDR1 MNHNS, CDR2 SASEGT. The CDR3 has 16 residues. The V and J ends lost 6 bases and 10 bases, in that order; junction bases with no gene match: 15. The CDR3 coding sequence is TGTGCCAGCAGGGGATCTGGCCTAGCGGGAGTCAGCGAGCAGTTCTTC. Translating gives CASRGSGLAGVSEQFF.

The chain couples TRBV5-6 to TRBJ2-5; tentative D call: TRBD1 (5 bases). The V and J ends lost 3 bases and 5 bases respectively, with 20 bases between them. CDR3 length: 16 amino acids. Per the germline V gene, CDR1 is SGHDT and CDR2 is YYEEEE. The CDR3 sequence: CASSYNPLKGVETQYF. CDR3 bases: TGTGCCAGCAGCTATAACCCCTTAAAAGGGGTTGAGACCCAGTACTTC.

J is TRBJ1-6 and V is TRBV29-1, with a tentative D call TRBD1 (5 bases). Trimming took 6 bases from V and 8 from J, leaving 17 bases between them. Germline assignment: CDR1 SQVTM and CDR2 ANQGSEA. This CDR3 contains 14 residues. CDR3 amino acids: CSVGLGTDDSPLHF. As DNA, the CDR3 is TGCAGCGTGGGGCTAGGAACAGATGATTCACCCCTCCACTTT.

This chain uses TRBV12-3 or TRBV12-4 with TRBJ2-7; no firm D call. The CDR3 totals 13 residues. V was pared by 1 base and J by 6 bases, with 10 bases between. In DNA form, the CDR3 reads TGTGCCAGCAGTTTAGAGTTAGGGATCGAGCAGTACTTC. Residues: CASSLELGIEQYF.

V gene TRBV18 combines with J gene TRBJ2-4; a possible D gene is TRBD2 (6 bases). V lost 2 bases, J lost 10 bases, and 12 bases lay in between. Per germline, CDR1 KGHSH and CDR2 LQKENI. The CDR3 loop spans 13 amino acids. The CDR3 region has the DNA TGTGCCAGCTCACCAATAAAGGGAGGTATTCAGTACTTC. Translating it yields CASSPIKGGIQYF.

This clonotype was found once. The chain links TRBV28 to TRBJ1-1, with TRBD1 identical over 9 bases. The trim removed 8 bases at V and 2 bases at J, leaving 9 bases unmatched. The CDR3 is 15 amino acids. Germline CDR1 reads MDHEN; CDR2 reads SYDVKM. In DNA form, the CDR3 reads TGTGCCAGCGGAGGTTTGGGACAGGGAAACACTGAAGCTTTCTTT. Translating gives CASGGLGQGNTEAFF.

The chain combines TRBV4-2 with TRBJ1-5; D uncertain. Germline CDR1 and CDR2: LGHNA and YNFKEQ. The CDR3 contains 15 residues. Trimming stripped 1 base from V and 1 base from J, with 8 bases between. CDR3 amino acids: CASSQADGSNQPQHF. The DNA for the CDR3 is TGTGCCAGCAGCCAAGCGGACGGGAGCAATCAGCCCCAGCATTTT.

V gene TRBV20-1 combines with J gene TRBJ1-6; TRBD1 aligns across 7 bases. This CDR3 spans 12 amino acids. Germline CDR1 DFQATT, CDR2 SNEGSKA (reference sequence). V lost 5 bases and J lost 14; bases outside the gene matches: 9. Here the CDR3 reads CSAGQDLLTLHF. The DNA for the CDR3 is TGCAGTGCTGGACAGGACCTCCTCACCCTCCACTTT.

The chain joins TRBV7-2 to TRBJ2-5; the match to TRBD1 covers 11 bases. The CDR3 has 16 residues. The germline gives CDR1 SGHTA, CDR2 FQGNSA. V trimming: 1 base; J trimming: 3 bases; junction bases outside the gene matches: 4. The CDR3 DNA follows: TGTGCCAGCAGCTTAGGAGGGGGACAGGGGGAAGAGACCCAGTACTTC. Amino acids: CASSLGGGQGEETQYF.

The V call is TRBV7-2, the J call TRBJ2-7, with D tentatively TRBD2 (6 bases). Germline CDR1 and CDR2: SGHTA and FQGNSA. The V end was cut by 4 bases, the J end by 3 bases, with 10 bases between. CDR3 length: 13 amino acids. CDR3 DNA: TGTGCCAGCAGCTCTGGACTAAACTACGAGCAGTACTTC. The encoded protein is CASSSGLNYEQYF.

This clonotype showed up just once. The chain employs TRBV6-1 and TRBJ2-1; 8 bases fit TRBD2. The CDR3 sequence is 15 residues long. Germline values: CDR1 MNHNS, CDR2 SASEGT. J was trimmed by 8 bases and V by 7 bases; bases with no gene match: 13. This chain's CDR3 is CASTEGLAGGYEQFF. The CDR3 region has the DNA TGTGCCAGCACCGAAGGGCTAGCGGGCGGCTATGAGCAGTTCTTC.

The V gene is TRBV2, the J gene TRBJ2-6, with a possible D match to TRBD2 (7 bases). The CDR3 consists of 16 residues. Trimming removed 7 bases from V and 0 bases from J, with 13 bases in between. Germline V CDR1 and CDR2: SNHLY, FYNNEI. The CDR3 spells CASKGGPRSGANVLTF. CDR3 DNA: TGTGCCAGCAAGGGGGGGCCCCGCTCTGGGGCCAACGTCCTGACTTTC. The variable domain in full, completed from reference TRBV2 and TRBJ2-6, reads EPEVTQTPSHQVTQMGQEVILRCVPISNHLYFYWYRQILGQKVEFLVSFYNNEISEKSEIFDDQFSVERPDGSNFTLKIRSTKLEDSAMYFCASKGGPRSGANVLTFGAGSRLTVL.